This TCR beta chain was sequenced in a study of blood T cell repertoires in COVID-19 (dated by TCRdb to the early 2020s). Broadly, across the study: The collaborator samples originated in the United States, Italy and Spain and spanned the acute and convalescent phases of COVID-19. The prospective study material was composed of cDNA or gDNA derived from T cells, B-cell-depleted T cells, or PBMCs. The samples were drawn from two sources: the first 160 participants of the ongoing ImmuneRACE study, and approximately 1,300 subjects contributed by 6 global collaborators. Sample metadata almost always included a de-identified subject ID, COVID-19 status, age in years and sex. Subjects who had been exposed to COVID-19, were actively infected with it, or had recovered from it provided the deeply sampled blood TCRbeta repertoires that made up the dataset. Where available, HLA class I and class II types were taken from metadata supplied by the sample provider and were not determined by assay-based typing. The repertoires were made available in a free public database intended to serve as a resource for research on the immune response to SARS-CoV-2.

One collaborating source in Seattle enrolled patients while the patients were actively infected and followed the patients over time throughout the course of disease. Whole blood was collected in K2EDTA tubes by collaborating institutions according to the institutions' own protocols. For TCRbeta analysis, collaborator samples were shipped as frozen whole blood, as isolated PBMCs, or as DNA extracted from either sample type. In the case of this clone: Its antigen remains unidentified. No base-level quality is on record; no much larger clone is a single base apart.

The immunoSEQ Assay, a bias-controlled multiplex PCR, was used to amplify TCRbeta CDR3 regions from genomic DNA. The study's processing was this. Nucleated cell counts per sample were estimated from amplification of reference gene primers within the assay. Sequence reads were collapsed and filtered to measure the absolute abundance of every unique TCRbeta CDR3 rearrangement. For each sample, productive Simpson clonality was calculated as the square root of Simpson's diversity index over productive rearrangements. TCRdb obtained this table from immuneACCESS and retained in-frame rearrangements with V and J assigned. These tables miss some clones; where compared with another copy, unresolved V genes account for less than half of the shortfall, and the remainder is unexplained. V and J calls plus clone size are reproduced from that table; the DNA served to infer D and trimming. The sample table lists roughly 260,000 clones, 88% of them with a count of one. The ten largest clones take up over 9% of the sample.

Beyond this particular receptor, the publication reports: Clinical and demographic metadata were provided uncurated, with the amount varying by source and participant.

Counted from cysteine to phenylalanine, this CDR3 has 16 amino acids. Just the 48-base CDR3 DNA is kept, in frame starting at base 1. At the junction V is shortened by 0 bases and J by 3 bases, with 14 bases in between. From a lookup of the germline V gene, CDR1 and CDR2 are KGHSH and LQKENI. This sequence was found in a woman in her twenties or thirties with COVID-19, enrolled during active disease. The chain is encoded by TRBV18 joined to TRBJ1-1, and perhaps TRBD1 as D gene, on 6 matching bases. The sample was peripheral blood. The sequence in DNA is TGTGCCAGCTCACCACCTCGGTGGTACAGGGACACTGAAGCTTTCTTT. This codes for CASSPPRWYRDTEAFF.